This T cell receptor beta chain emerged from a study of OX40 agonist ivuxolimab in advanced cancers. In the study overall: The costimulatory receptor OX40 (CD134) was targeted by ivuxolimab, a fully human IgG2 agonistic monoclonal antibody. Intravenous ivuxolimab was administered to patients every 2 weeks at six dose levels: 0.01, 0.1, 0.3, 1.5, 3 and 10 mg/kg. Patients were allowed to have had prior anti-PD-1, anti-PD-L1 or anti-CTLA-4 therapy, and more than 35% of the dose-escalation patients had been treated with checkpoint inhibitors. Partial responses occurred in three dose-escalation patients: two with cutaneous melanoma and one with hepatocellular carcinoma. A male proportion of around 83% and a mean age of approximately 62 years, ranging from about 23 to 90, were recorded for the dose-escalation cohort. The paper covers the monotherapy dose-escalation part of the phase I ivuxolimab trial, which included N of about 56 patients. Of the approximately 54 patients in dose escalation, some 20 had hepatocellular carcinoma, some 15 had melanoma, 9 had renal cell carcinoma and 9 had head and neck cancer. The purpose of peripheral TCRbeta sequencing was to test whether ivuxolimab changed TCR sequence diversity and led to clonal T-cell expansion. Overall results and qualifications from the work: At doses of 0.1 to 3.0 mg/kg, clonal expansion of both CD4+ and CD8+ T cells in blood was seen between baseline and week 6. In partial responders in the 0.1-3.0 mg/kg groups, normalized peripheral clonal expansion was found to be among the lowest, especially among CD8+ T cells. Which antigens the clonally expanded peripheral T cells were specific for was not determined. On average, CD8+ T cells showed more expanded clones than CD4+ T cells after ivuxolimab. Low levels of normalized T-cell clonal expansion were also seen in some patients who did not respond.

As to this clone: There is no known antigen for this receptor. The record has no base qualities; no much larger clone is one base away.

Patients with a history of autoimmune disease or receiving systemic immunosuppression were excluded from the trial. In every dose cohort, peripheral blood was drawn for TCR sequencing at baseline, cycle 4 day 1, and cycle 7 day 1. Samples came from an open-label, multicenter, first-in-human phase I dose-escalation trial of ivuxolimab. Adults with locally advanced or metastatic melanoma, renal cell, hepatocellular, or head and neck squamous cell carcinoma were enrolled in the trial. CD4+ and CD8+ T cells were sorted separately from peripheral blood before TCR sequencing. CDR1 and CDR2 are read off the germline V gene (reference sequence) as MNHEY and SMNVEV. The CDR3 sequence holds 13 residues, the cysteine and phenylalanine included. The retained sequence is limited to the CDR3, 39 bases, with the frame set at the first base. V is pared back by 8 bases and J by 0 bases, with 10 bases lying between the germline termini.

Genomic DNA was isolated from the sorted cells so that the TCRbeta CDR3 region could be sequenced. TCRbeta CDR3 regions were sequenced using the immunoSEQ Assay. The table was pulled from immuneACCESS by TCRdb, which kept in-frame rearrangements only. Such tables lose some clones; where checked, under half of the loss comes from unresolved V genes, and the rest has no known cause. Recorded for this sample are 70,000 to 95,000 clones; 85% to 90% of them occurred a single time. The ten largest account for roughly 13% of the sample. This material consisted of CD4+ or CD8+ T cells sorted from blood, taken in a trial of the OX40 agonist ivuxolimab. The rearranged segments are TRBV27 and TRBJ1-1, with the D gene not clear enough to name. This TCR came from an adult with an advanced solid tumor such as melanoma, head and neck, liver or kidney cancer. The CDR3: CASGWNLNTEAFF. The bases read TGTGCCAGCGGGTGGAATCTGAACACTGAAGCTTTCTTT.